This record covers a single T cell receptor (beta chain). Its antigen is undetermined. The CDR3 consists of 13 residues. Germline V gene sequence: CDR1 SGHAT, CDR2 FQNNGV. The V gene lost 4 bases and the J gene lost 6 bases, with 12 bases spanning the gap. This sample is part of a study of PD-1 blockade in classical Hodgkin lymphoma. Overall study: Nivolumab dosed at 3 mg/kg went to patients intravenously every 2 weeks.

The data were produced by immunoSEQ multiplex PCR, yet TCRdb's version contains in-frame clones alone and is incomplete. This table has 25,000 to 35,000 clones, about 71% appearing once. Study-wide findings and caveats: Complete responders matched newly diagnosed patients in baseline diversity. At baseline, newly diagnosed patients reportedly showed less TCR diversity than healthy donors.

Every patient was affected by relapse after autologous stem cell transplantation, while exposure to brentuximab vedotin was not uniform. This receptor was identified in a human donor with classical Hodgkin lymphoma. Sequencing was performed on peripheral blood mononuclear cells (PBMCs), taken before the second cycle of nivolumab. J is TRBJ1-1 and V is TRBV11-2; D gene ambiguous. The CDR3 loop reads CASSSQTWAEAFF. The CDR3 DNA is TGTGCCAGCAGCTCACAGACCTGGGCTGAAGCTTTCTTT.